Given below is one TCR beta chain in context. Its antigen is currently unknown. Sequencing in the ViraFEST assay came after antigen-specific CD4+ T cells had been expanded with viral peptide pools, which were used to stimulate PBMC. Researchers isolated CD4+ T cells once less than 13 days of culture had elapsed. Participants were vaccinated with two doses of either the BNT162b2 or mRNA-1273 vaccine. These data come from a study of vaccination effects on CD4 cells after COVID-19. Sequencing was performed with immunoSEQ multiplex PCR; in TCRdb, only in-frame clones are kept and a portion is missing. The sample yields around 32,000 clones, 72% seen once. Germline assignment: CDR1 MNHEY and CDR2 SVGAGI. J was trimmed by 6 bases and V by 7 bases; bases with no gene match: 9. This CDR3 contains 14 residues.

This clonotype was obtained from a human donor who received a COVID-19 vaccine. The rearrangement joins TRBV6-5 to TRBJ2-1; 7 bases line up with TRBD2. The input for sequencing was CD4+ T cells from PBMCs cultured with HCoV-229E spike peptides, taken after COVID-19 vaccination. The CDR3 protein is CASTLREATNEQFF. DNA for the CDR3: TGTGCCAGCACTCTCCGGGAGGCCACCAATGAGCAGTTCTTC.